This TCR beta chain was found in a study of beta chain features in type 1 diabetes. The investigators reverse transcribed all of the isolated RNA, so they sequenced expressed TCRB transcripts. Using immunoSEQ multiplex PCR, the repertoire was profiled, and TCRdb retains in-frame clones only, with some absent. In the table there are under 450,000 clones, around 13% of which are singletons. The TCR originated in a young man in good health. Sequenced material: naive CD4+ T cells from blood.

The CDR3 DNA reads as TGTGCTAGTGTAACTAGCGGGGGATACAATGAGCAGTTCTTC. It translates to CASVTSGGYNEQFF. The chain carries TRBV12-5 and TRBJ2-1; 11 bases agree with TRBD2. Germline values: CDR1 LGHNT, CDR2 FRNRAP. Trimming at V came to 7 bases and at J to 4 bases, leaving 3 bases not matched to a gene. This CDR3 region has 14 residues.